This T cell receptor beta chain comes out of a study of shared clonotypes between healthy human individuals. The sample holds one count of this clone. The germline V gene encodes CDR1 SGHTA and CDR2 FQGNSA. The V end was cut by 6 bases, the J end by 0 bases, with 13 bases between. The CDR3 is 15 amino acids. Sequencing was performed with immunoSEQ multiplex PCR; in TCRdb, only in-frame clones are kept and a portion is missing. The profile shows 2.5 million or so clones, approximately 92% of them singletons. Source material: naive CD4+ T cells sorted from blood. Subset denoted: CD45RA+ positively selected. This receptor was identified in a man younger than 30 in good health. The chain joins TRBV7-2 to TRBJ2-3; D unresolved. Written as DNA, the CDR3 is TGTGCCAGCAGTTTCCAGGAGTCTAGCACAGATACGCAGTATTTT. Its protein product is CASSFQESSTDTQYF.